Listed below are T cell receptor beta chains from one sample, sequenced in a study of blood T cells in healthy people across ages. TCRdb redid the calling of the 5' RACE reads with MiXCR, one entry per CDR3 protein. The data hold about 1.4 million distinct CDR3 sequences, with around 59% observed a single time. Material for sequencing was blood. Receptors originate from a man aged 18 to 29 in good health. CDR3s leave out the opening cysteine and the closing phenylalanine or tryptophan. The order of the fields is J gene, V gene, CDR3 protein.

j_gene: TRBJ2-1; v_gene: TRBV6-6; CDR3aa: ASSYTSGGLRGNEQF
j_gene: TRBJ1-2; v_gene: TRBV12-3/TRBV12-4; CDR3aa: ASSFRGWGNYGYT
j_gene: TRBJ2-5; v_gene: TRBV6-2/TRBV6-3; CDR3aa: ASRPTSGQETQY
j_gene: TRBJ1-1; v_gene: TRBV27; CDR3aa: ASSSVRGTTEAF
j_gene: TRBJ2-1; v_gene: TRBV3-1; CDR3aa: ASSQRREYNEQF
j_gene: TRBJ2-3; v_gene: TRBV18; CDR3aa: ASVDQRGTDTQY
j_gene: TRBJ2-5; v_gene: TRBV20-1; CDR3aa: SARGSTGTSGDIQETQY
j_gene: TRBJ2-4; v_gene: TRBV29-1; CDR3aa: SVILRGEAKNIQY
j_gene: TRBJ1-1; v_gene: TRBV6-5; CDR3aa: ASSTWGERNTEAF
j_gene: TRBJ1-1; v_gene: TRBV5-1; CDR3aa: ASSLRPLRNTEAF
j_gene: TRBJ1-1; v_gene: TRBV12-3/TRBV12-4; CDR3aa: ASSQARGQAATEAF
j_gene: TRBJ1-4; v_gene: TRBV13; CDR3aa: ASSSRPDQKLF
j_gene: TRBJ2-7; v_gene: TRBV7-2; CDR3aa: ASTQQEIRGEQY
j_gene: TRBJ2-7; v_gene: TRBV20-1; CDR3aa: SASTGTDYEQY
j_gene: .; v_gene: TRBV4-3; CDR3aa: ASSQEVQGDSEQY
j_gene: TRBJ2-5; v_gene: TRBV7-9; CDR3aa: ASSLIETLY
j_gene: .; v_gene: TRBV4-1; CDR3aa: ASSQPKPQTSGGFGTQY
j_gene: TRBJ2-5; v_gene: TRBV11-2; CDR3aa: ASSLGAGAPWAQY
j_gene: TRBJ1-4; v_gene: TRBV4-2; CDR3aa: ASSQDQARANEKLF
j_gene: TRBJ2-3; v_gene: TRBV5-1; CDR3aa: ASSEGSTSADTQY
j_gene: TRBJ2-3; v_gene: TRBV4-3; CDR3aa: ASSQDYPPQGTDTQY
j_gene: TRBJ2-7; v_gene: TRBV7-9; CDR3aa: ASSLVLMAGTGGCEQY
j_gene: TRBJ2-3; v_gene: TRBV28; CDR3aa: ASSLQGKNTDTQY
j_gene: TRBJ2-3; v_gene: TRBV15; CDR3aa: ATSEELSTDTQY
j_gene: TRBJ2-1; v_gene: TRBV6-6; CDR3aa: ASSPPGLARF